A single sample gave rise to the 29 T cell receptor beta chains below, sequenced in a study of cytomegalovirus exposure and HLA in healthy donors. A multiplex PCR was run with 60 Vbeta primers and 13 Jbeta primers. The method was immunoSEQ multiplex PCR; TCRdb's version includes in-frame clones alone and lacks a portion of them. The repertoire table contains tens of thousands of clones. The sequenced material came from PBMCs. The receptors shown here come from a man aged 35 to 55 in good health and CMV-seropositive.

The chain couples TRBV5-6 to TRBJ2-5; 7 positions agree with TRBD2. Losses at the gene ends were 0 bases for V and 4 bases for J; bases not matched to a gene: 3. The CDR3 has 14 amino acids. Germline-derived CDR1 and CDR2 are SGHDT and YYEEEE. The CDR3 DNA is TGTGCCAGCAGCTTGGTGCCGGGAGGAGAGACCCAGTACTTC. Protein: CASSLVPGGETQYF.

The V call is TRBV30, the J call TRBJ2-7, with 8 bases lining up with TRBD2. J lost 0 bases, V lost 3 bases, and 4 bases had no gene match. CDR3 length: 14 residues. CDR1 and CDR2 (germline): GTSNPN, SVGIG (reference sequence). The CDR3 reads CAWRALADSYEQYF. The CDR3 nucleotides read TGTGCCTGGAGGGCACTAGCGGACTCCTACGAGCAGTACTTC.

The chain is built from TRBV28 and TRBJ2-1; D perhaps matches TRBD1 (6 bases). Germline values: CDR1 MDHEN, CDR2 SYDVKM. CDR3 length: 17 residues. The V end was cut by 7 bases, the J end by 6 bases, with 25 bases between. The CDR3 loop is CASKGHRAATFGNEQFF. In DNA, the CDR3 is TGTGCCAGCAAGGGCCACAGGGCAGCGACATTCGGCAATGAGCAGTTCTTC. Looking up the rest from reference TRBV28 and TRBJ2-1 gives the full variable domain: DVKVTQSSRYLVKRTGEKVFLECVQDMDHENMFWYRQDPGLGLRLIYFSYDVKMKEKGDIPEGYSVSREKKERFSLILESASTNQTSMYLCASKGHRAATFGNEQFFGPGTRLTVL.

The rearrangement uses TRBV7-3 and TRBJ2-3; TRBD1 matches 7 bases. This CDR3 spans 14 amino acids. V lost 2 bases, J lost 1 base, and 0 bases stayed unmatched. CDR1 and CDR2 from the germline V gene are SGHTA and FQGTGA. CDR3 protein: CASSLQGGTDTQYF. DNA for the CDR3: TGTGCCAGCAGCTTACAGGGGGGCACAGATACGCAGTATTTT.

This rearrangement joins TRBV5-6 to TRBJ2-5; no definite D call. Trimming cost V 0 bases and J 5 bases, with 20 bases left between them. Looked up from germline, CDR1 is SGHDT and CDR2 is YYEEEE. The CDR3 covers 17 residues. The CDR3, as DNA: TGTGCCAGCAGCTTGGCCAAGTCCCCCCTGGGCCGTGAGACCCAGTACTTC. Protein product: CASSLAKSPLGRETQYF.

The CDR3: CASTFQGSNQPQHF. For the CDR3, the DNA is TGTGCCAGCACCTTCCAGGGGAGCAATCAGCCCCAGCATTTT. This chain joins TRBV2 and TRBJ1-5; a possible D gene is TRBD1 (6 bases). The CDR3 spans 14 residues. In germline, CDR1 is SNHLY, CDR2 FYNNEI. V was pared by 7 bases and J by 1 base, with 11 bases between.

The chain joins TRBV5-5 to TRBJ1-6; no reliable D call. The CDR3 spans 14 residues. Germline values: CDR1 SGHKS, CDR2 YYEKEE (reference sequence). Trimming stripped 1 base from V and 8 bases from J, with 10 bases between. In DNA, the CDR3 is TGTGCCAGCAGCTTGCTCTCCGCGGATTCACCCCTCCACTTT. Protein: CASSLLSADSPLHF.

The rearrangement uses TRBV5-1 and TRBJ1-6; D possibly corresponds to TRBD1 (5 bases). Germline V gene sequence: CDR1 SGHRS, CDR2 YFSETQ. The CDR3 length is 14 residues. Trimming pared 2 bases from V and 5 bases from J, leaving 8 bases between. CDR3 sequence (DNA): TGCGCCAGCAGCTTCGGAGGGGATAATTCACCCCTCCACTTT. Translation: CASSFGGDNSPLHF.

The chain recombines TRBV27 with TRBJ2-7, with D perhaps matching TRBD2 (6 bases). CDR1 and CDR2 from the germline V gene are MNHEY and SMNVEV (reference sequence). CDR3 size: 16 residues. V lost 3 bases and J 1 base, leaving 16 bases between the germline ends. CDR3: CASSLGGLDPSYEQYF. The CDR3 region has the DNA TGTGCCAGCAGTTTGGGGGGTCTAGACCCTTCCTACGAGCAGTACTTC.

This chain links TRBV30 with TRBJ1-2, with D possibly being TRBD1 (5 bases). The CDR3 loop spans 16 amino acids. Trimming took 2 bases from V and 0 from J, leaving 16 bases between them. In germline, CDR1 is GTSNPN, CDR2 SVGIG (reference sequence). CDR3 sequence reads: CAWSRGRDLSNYGYTF. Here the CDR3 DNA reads TGTGCCTGGAGTAGGGGCAGGGATCTTTCTAACTATGGCTACACCTTC.

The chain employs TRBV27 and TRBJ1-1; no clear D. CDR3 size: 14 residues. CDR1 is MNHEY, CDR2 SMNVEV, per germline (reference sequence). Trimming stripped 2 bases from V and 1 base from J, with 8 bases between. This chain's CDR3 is CASSLALSNTEAFF. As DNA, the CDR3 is TGTGCCAGCAGTTTAGCACTGTCGAACACTGAAGCTTTCTTT.

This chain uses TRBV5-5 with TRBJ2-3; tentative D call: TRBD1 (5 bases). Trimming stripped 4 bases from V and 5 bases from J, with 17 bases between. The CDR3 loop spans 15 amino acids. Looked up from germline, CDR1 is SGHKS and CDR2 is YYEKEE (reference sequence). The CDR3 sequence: CASSPSTSRGDTQYF. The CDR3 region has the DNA TGTGCCAGCAGCCCGAGCACCAGTAGGGGAGATACGCAGTATTTT.

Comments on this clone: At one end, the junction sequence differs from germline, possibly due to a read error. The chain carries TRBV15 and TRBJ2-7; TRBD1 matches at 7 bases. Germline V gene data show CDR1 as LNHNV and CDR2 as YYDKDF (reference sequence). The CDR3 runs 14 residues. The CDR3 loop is CATSGEQGAYEQYF. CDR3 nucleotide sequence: TGTGCCACCAGCGGAGAGCAGGGGGCCTACGAGCAGTACTTC.

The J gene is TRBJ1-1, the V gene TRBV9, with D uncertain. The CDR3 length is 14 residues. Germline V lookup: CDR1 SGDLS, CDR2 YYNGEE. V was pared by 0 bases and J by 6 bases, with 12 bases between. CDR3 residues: CASSVEVGGAEAFF. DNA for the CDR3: TGTGCCAGCAGCGTAGAGGTAGGCGGGGCTGAAGCTTTCTTT.

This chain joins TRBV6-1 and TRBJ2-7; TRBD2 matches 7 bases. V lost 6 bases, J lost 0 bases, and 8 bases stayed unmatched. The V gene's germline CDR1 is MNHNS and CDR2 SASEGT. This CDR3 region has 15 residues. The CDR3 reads CASSPLGGSSYEQYF. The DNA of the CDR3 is TGTGCCAGCAGCCCCTTGGGGGGGAGCTCCTACGAGCAGTACTTC.

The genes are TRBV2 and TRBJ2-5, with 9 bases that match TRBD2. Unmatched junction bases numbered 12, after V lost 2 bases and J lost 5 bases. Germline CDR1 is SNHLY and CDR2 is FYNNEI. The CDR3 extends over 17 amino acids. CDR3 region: CASSELAGAGGGETQYF. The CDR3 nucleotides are TGTGCCAGCAGTGAACTGGCGGGAGCGGGGGGAGGTGAGACCCAGTACTTC. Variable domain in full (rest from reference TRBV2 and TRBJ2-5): EPEVTQTPSHQVTQMGQEVILRCVPISNHLYFYWYRQILGQKVEFLVSFYNNEISEKSEIFDDQFSVERPDGSNFTLKIRSTKLEDSAMYFCASSELAGAGGGETQYFGPGTRLLVL.

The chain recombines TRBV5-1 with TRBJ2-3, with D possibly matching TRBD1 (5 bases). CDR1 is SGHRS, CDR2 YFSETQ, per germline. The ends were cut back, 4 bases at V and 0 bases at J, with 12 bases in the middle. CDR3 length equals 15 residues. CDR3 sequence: CASSVEKGSTDTQYF. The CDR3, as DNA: TGCGCCAGCAGCGTGGAGAAGGGGAGCACAGATACGCAGTATTTT.

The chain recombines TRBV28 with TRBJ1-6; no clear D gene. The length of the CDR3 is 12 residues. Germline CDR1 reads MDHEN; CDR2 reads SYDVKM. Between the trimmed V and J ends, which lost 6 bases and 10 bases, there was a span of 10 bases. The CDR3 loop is CASSQTKSPLHF. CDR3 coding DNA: TGTGCCAGCAGCCAGACTAAGTCACCCCTCCACTTT.

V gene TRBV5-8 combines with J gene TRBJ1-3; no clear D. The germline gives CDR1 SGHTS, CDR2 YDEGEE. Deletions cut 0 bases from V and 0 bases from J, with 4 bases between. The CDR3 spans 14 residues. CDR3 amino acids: CASSLDSSGNTIYF. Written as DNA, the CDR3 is TGTGCCAGCAGCTTGGACAGCTCTGGAAACACCATATATTTT.

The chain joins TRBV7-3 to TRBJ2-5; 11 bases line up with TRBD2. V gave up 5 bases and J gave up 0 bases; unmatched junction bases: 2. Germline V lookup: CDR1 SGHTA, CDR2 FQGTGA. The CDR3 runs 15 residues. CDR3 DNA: TGTGCCAGCAGCCCGGGACTAGCGGACCAAGAGACCCAGTACTTC. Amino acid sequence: CASSPGLADQETQYF.

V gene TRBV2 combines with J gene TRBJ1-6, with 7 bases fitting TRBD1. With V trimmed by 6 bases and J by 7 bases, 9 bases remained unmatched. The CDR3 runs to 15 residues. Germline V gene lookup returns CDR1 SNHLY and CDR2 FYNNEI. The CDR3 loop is CASSDPDRTNSPLHF. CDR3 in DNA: TGTGCCAGCAGCGACCCGGACAGGACGAATTCACCCCTCCACTTT.

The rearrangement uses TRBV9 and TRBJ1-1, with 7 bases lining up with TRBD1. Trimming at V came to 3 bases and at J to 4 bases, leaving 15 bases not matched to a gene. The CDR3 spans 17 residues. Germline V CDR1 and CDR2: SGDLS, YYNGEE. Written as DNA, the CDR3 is TGTGCCAGCAGCGAAGACAGGGAAGGGCCCCAAGGCACTGAAGCTTTCTTT. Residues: CASSEDREGPQGTEAFF.

The CDR3 is CASSSGTGSGNTIYF. As DNA, the CDR3 is TGCGCCAGCAGCTCAGGGACAGGCTCTGGAAACACCATATATTTT. This chain links TRBV5-1 with TRBJ1-3; 8 bases agree with TRBD1. This CDR3 has 15 amino acids. Germline-derived CDR1 and CDR2 are SGHRS and YFSETQ. J was trimmed by 0 bases and V by 3 bases; bases with no gene match: 2.

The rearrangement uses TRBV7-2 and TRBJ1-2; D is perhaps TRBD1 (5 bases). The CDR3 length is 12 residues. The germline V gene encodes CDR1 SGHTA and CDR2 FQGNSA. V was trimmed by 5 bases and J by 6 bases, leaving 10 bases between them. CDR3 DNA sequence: TGTGCCAGCAGCCATCAGGGAAATGGCTACACCTTC. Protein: CASSHQGNGYTF.

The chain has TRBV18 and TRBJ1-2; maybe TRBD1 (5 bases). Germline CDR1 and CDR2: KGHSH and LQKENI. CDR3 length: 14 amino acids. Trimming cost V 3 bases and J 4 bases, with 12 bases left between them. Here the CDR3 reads CASSPTLQGYGYTF. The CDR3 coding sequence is TGTGCCAGCTCACCTACGCTGCAGGGCTATGGCTACACCTTC.

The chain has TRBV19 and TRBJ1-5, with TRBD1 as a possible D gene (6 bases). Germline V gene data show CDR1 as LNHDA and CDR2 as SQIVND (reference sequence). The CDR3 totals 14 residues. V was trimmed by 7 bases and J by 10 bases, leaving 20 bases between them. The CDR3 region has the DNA TGTGCCAGTAACACTAGGGGGGGGATCAACCCCCAGCATTTT. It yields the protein CASNTRGGINPQHF.

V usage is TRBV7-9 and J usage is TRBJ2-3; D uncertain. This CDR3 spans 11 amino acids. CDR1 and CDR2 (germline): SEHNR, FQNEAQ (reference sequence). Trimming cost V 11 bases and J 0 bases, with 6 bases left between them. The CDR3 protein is CALRSTDTQYF. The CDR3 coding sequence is TGTGCCCTGCGTAGCACAGATACGCAGTATTTT.

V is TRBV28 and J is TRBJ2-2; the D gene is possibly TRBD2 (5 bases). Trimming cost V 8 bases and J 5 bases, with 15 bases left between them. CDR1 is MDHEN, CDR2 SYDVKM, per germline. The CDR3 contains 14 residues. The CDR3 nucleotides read TGTGCCAGCGCTGAGGGTCTCCGGACCGGGGAGCTGTTTTTT. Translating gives CASAEGLRTGELFF.

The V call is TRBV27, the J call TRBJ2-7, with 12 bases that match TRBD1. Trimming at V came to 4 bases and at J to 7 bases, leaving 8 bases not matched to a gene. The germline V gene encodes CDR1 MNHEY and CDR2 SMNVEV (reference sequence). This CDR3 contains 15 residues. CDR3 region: CASSWGQGARGEQYF. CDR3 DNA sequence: TGTGCCAGCAGTTGGGGACAGGGGGCTCGGGGAGAGCAGTACTTC.